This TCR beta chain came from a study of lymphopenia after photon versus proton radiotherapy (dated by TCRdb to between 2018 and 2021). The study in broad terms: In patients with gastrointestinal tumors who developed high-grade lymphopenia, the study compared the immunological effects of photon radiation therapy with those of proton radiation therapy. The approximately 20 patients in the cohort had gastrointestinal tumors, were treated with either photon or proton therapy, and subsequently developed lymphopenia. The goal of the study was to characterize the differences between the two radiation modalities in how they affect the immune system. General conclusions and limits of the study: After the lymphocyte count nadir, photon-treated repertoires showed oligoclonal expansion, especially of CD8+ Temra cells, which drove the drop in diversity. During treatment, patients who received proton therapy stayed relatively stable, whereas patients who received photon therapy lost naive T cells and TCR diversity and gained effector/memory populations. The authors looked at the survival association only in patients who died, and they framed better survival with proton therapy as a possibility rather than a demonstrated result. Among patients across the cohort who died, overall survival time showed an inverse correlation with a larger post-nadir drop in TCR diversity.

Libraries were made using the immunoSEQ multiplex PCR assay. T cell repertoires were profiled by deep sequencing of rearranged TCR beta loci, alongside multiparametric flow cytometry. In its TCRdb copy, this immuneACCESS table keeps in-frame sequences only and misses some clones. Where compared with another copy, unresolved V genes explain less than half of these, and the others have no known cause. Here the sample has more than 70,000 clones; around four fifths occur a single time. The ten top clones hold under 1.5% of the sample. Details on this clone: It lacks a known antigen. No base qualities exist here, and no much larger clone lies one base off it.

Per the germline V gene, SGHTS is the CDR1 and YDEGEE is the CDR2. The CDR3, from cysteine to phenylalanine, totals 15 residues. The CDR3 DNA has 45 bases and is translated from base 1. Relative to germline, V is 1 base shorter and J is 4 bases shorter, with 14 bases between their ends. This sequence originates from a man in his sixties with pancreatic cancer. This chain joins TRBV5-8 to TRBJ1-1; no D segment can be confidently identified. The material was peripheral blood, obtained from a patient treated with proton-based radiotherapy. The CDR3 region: CASSLQSAYSTEAFF. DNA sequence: TGTGCCAGCAGCTTGCAGTCCGCTTATTCCACTGAAGCTTTCTTT.